Below, 2 T cell receptor beta chains from the same sample are listed, as sequenced in a study of cytomegalovirus exposure and HLA in healthy donors. A multiplex PCR was run with 60 Vbeta primers and 13 Jbeta primers. Here immunoSEQ multiplex PCR was the method, and the copy in TCRdb shows in-frame clones only, minus some. In the table there are 140,000 to 150,000 clones, roughly 9.7% of which are singletons. Source material: PBMCs. The receptors come from a man aged 45-65 years in good health and CMV-seronegative.

This clone was seen more than once but under ten times. The V and J genes are TRBV25-1 and TRBJ1-1; no clear D gene. Germline CDR1 is MGHDK and CDR2 is SYGVNS. The length of the CDR3 is 15 residues. Trimming removed 3 bases at V and 3 bases at J, with 14 bases between. This CDR3 reads CASSEIGVSYTEAFF. In DNA form, the CDR3 reads TGTGCCAGCAGTGAGATCGGGGTGAGTTACACTGAAGCTTTCTTT.

This clone has only a few counts. The rearrangement joins TRBV6-5 to TRBJ2-1, with 16 positions matching TRBD2. This CDR3 has 16 amino acids. Looked up from germline, CDR1 is MNHEY and CDR2 is SVGAGI. V shed 6 bases, J shed 10 bases, and the junction held 9 bases outside the gene matches. CDR3 sequence (DNA): TGTGCCAGCAGCTACGGGACTAGCGGGGGGGCGAGGGAGCAGTTCTTC. This codes for CASSYGTSGGAREQFF.